This entry is about one T cell receptor (beta chain). Clones were sequenced by immunoSEQ multiplex PCR, and TCRdb holds only the in-frame ones, with some missing. This sample carries more than 250,000 clones, around 91% of them seen once, and the ten largest clones take under 4%. The CDR3 is made up of 13 amino acids. V lost 0 bases to trimming and J lost 6 bases, with 10 bases between them. CDR1 SGHRS and CDR2 YFSETQ come from the germline V gene. The data stem from a study of cytomegalovirus exposure and HLA in healthy donors. The chain has TRBV5-1 and TRBJ2-7; D is uncertain. The sequencing sample was made of PBMCs. The sequence was collected from a young woman in good health and CMV-seronegative. The CDR3 here is CASSLDLQSEQYF. Here the CDR3 DNA reads TGCGCCAGCAGCTTGGATCTTCAGTCCGAGCAGTACTTC.